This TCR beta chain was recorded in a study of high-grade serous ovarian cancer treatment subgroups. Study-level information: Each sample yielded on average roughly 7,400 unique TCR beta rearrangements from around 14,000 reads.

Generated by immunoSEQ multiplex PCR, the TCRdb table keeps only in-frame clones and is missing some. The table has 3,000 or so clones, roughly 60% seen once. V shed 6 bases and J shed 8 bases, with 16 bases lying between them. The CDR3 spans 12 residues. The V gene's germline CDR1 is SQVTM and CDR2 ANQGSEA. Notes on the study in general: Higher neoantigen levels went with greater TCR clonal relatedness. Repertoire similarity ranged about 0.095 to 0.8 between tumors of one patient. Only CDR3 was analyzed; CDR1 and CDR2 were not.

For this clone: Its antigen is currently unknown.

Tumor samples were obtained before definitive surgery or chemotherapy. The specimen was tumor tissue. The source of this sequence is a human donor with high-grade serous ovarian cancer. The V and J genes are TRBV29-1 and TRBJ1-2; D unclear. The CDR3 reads CSVRETGEGYTF. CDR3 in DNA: TGCAGCGTGAGGGAGACTGGGGAGGGCTACACCTTC.